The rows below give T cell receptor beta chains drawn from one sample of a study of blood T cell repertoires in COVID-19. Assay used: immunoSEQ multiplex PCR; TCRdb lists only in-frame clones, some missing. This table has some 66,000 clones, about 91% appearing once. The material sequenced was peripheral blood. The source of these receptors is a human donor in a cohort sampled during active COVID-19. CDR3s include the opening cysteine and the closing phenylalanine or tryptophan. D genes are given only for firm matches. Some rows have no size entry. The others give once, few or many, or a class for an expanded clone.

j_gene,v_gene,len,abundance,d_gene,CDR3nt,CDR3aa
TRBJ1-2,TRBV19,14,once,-,TGTGCCAGTAGTATAGACCCCGCGGGGGTGTGGTACACCTTC,CASSIDPAGVWYTF
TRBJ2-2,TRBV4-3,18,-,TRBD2,TGCGCCAGCAGCCAAGATCTGGGACTAGCGGGGTTCACCGGGGAGCTGTTTTTT,CASSQDLGLAGFTGELFF
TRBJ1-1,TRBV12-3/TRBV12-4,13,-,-,TGTGCCAGCACCCGCCTAGGGAGCACTGAAGCTTTCTTT,CASTRLGSTEAFF
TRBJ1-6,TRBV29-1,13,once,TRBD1,TGCAGCGTGCTCTGGGGACAGAATTCACCCCTCCACTTT,CSVLWGQNSPLHF
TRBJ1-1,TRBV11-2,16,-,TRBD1,TGTGCCAGCAGCTTTGGCCGCGGGACAGGGTACCCTGAAGCTTTCTTT,CASSFGRGTGYPEAFF
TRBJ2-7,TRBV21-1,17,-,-,TGTGCCAGCAGCAAAGAGGGGCTAGCGGGAGTGGACTACGAGCAGTACTTC,CASSKEGLAGVDYEQYF
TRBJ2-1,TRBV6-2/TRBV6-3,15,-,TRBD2,TGTGCCAGCAGTAACGGACTAGCGGAATACAATGAGCAGTTCTTC,CASSNGLAEYNEQFF
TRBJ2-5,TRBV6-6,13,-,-,TGTGCCAGCAGTTACTCCTCGAGTGAGACCCAGTACTTC,CASSYSSSETQYF
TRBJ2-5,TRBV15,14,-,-,TGTGCCACCAGCAGAGGGCAGGGTCGGGCGGAAAAGTACTTC,CATSRGQGRAEKYF
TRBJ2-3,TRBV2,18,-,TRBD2,TGTGCCAGCAGCGTTTCCGGGACTAGCGGAGAGGGGACAGATACGCAGTATTTT,CASSVSGTSGEGTDTQYF
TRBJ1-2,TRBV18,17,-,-,TGTGCCAGCTCACCAGTTATTTTCACAGTACAGACGAATGGCTACACCTTC,CASSPVIFTVQTNGYTF
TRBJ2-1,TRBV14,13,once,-,TGTGCCAGCAGCCTAGCTCGCCCGGATGAGCAGTTCTTC,CASSLARPDEQFF
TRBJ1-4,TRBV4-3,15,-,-,TGCGCCAGCAGCCAAGCTCGAGTTTTTAATGAAAAACTGTTTTTT,CASSQARVFNEKLFF
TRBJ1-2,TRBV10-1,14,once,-,TGCGCCAGCAGCCCCGGCAGGCCGCCCTATGGCTACACCTTC,CASSPGRPPYGYTF
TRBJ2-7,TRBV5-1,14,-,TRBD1,TGCGCCAGCTATCCGGGACAGGGGATCGACGAGCAGTACTTC,CASYPGQGIDEQYF
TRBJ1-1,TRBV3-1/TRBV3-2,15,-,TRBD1,TGTGCCAGCAGCCTAACCGGGACAGGGGGCTCTGAAGCTTTCTTT,CASSLTGTGGSEAFF
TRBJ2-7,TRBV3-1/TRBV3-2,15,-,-,TGTGCCAGCAGCCAAGGCGTTAGCGGAACCTACGAGCAGTACTTC,CASSQGVSGTYEQYF
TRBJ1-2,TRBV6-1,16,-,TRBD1,TGTGCCAGCAGTGCAGGACAGGGCAACAGTAACTATGGCTACACCTTC,CASSAGQGNSNYGYTF
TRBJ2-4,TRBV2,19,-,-,TGTGCCAGCAGTTACAGACTAGCTCCGGGGGCTCTAGCCAAAAACATTCAGTACTTC,CASSYRLAPGALAKNIQYF
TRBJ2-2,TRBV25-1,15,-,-,TGTGCCAGCAGCAGGGGGGCTACAAATACCGGGGAGCTGTTTTTT,CASSRGATNTGELFF
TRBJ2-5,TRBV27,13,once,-,TGTGCCAGCAGCCCCGCGGGTGTGCAGACCCAGTACTTC,CASSPAGVQTQYF
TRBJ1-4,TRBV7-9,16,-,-,TGTGCCAGCAGCTTATACGGGGGGCCGGCTAATGAAAAACTGTTTTTT,CASSLYGGPANEKLFF
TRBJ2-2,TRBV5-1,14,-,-,TGCGCCAGCAGGAGGGTTACGGACACCGGGGAGCTGTTTTTT,CASRRVTDTGELFF
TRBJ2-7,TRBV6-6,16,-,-,TGTGCCAGCAGTACTAGTCGGGCGGAGTCTACCTACGAGCAGTACTTC,CASSTSRAESTYEQYF
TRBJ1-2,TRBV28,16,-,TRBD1,TGTGCCAGCAGTTCCCCCCGCGGACAGGGGGCGGGGGGCTACACCTTC,CASSSPRGQGAGGYTF
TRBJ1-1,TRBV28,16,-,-,TGTGCCAGCAGTATGCCGGGTGCAGGGGCACAAACTGAAGCTTTCTTT,CASSMPGAGAQTEAFF